This T cell receptor beta chain was identified during a study of blood T cell repertoires in COVID-19. The overall study: In each case, the material was cDNA or gDNA derived from T cells, B-cell-depleted T cells, or PBMCs.

Recovered status applied to Cohort 3 donors who had two consecutive negative PCRs. It also applied to those with clearance or with symptom resolution. Clones were sequenced by immunoSEQ multiplex PCR, and TCRdb holds only the in-frame ones, with some missing. The table records over 200,000 clones, about 85% of them present only once. The CDR3 consists of 16 residues. The V end lost 2 bases, the J end lost 0 bases, and 9 bases lay between the germline ends. CDR1 and CDR2 from the germline V gene are SGHRS and YFSETQ. The receptor was derived from a man aged 30-40 years who had recovered from COVID-19. This rearrangement joins TRBV5-1 to TRBJ2-6, with D uncertain. Sequencing was performed on PBMCs or T cells enriched from blood (not recorded which). The CDR3 region has the DNA TGCGCCAGCAGCTTAGGCGGTTACTCTGGGGCCAACGTCCTGACTTTC. Translation gives CASSLGGYSGANVLTF.